The T cell receptor (beta chain) described here comes from a study of T cells in Graves' hyperthyroidism and ophthalmopathy. Looked up from germline, CDR1 is SGHRS and CDR2 is YFSETQ. J gave up 2 bases and V 0 bases, and 7 bases lay outside the gene matches. This CDR3 has 16 amino acids. RNA transcripts gave rise to amplified TCR beta CDR3 regions. In the first-round RT-PCR of the TCR CDR3, the HTBI primer set was used. From the multiplex PCR reads, TCRdb called clonotypes with MiXCR, one entry per CDR3 protein. Among approximately 360,000 distinct CDR3 sequences listed, roughly 25% were seen once. This clonotype was seen more than once but under ten times. Hyperthyroidism patients were newly diagnosed, had disease duration under 2 months, and were aged 18 to 65 years.

The rearrangement uses TRBV5-1 and TRBJ2-5; 7 nucleotides agree with TRBD2. The sequenced sample consisted of blood. The receptor's source is a man aged 50 or older with Graves' hyperthyroidism. This chain's CDR3 is CASSLGAGELQETQYF. The CDR3 DNA follows: TGCGCCAGCAGCTTGGGTGCGGGAGAGCTACAAGAGACCCAGTACTTC. Supplemented by reference TRBV5-1 and TRBJ2-5, the full variable domain reads KAGVTQTPRYLIKTRGQQVTLSCSPISGHRSVSWYQQTPGQGLQFLFEYFSETQRNKGNFPGRFSGRQFSNSRSEMNVSTLELGDSALYLCASSLGAGELQETQYFGPGTRLLVL.